A single sample gave rise to the 22 T cell receptor beta chains below, sequenced in a study of human T cells and chemical hapten exposure. Each CDR3 protein is one row after TCRdb ran MiXCR on the RACE reads. The sample shows tens of thousands of distinct CDR3 sequences, approximately 5.5% of them seen only once. The time point is: healthy volunteer bleed at 6 weeks. The template was total RNA from unfractionated whole blood. The sequenced sample consisted of whole blood. The receptors were sampled from a human donor in good health. Some clones in this sample may be carry-over from other donors' samples.

Only a few counts were recorded for this clonotype. The chain links TRBV7-9 to TRBJ1-2; D might be TRBD1 (6 bases). CDR1 and CDR2 (germline): SEHNR, FQNEAQ (reference sequence). The CDR3 has 15 amino acids. Trimming left V 1 base short and J 8 bases short, with 17 bases between. CDR3 sequence (DNA): TGTGCCAGCAGCTTAGAGGGGGTGGCCTTAAAGGGCTACACCTTC. Its translation is CASSLEGVALKGYTF. The full variable domain, in which reference TRBV7-9 and TRBJ1-2 provide the parts outside the CDR3, is DTGVSQNPRHKITKRGQNVTFRCDPISEHNRLYWYRQTLGQGPEFLTYFQNEAQLEKSRLLSDRFSAERPKGSFSTLEIQRTEQGDSAMYLCASSLEGVALKGYTFGSGTRLTVV.

This clonotype was seen many times. The gene calls are TRBV27 and TRBJ2-1; 10 bases line up with TRBD2. Germline V gene lookup returns CDR1 MNHEY and CDR2 SMNVEV (reference sequence). After removal of 5 bases from V and 6 bases from J, the junction contained 16 bases not matched to a gene. CDR3 length: 18 amino acids. In DNA form, the CDR3 reads TGTGCCAGCAGTCCAAAGGAGGAGCGGGAGGGGGGGGCCAATGAGCAGTTCTTC. Protein product: CASSPKEEREGGANEQFF.

The V gene is TRBV7-2, the J gene TRBJ1-1, with TRBD1 as a possible D gene (5 bases). The germline CDR1 and CDR2 sequences are SGHTA and FQGNSA. V was cut by 5 bases and J by 5 bases, with 12 bases left in between. The CDR3 totals 13 residues. The CDR3: CASSHEGQTEAFF. CDR3 DNA: TGTGCCAGCAGCCACGAAGGACAAACTGAAGCTTTCTTT.

The chain couples TRBV13 to TRBJ1-4; TRBD1 aligns across 7 bases. V gave up 5 bases and J gave up 0 bases; unmatched junction bases: 6. The germline gives CDR1 PRHDT, CDR2 FYEKMQ (reference sequence). The CDR3 covers 16 residues. The CDR3 DNA reads as TGTGCCAGCAGCCTCCGACAGGGTGCAACTAATGAAAAACTGTTTTTT. It encodes CASSLRQGATNEKLFF.

This clonotype is classed as medium-sized. The chain has TRBV20-1 and TRBJ2-1, with D maybe TRBD1 (5 bases). Germline CDR1 is DFQATT and CDR2 is SNEGSKA (reference sequence). This CDR3 comprises 14 residues. With 6 bases removed from V and 5 bases from J, the gap between germline ends came to 17 bases. CDR3 DNA sequence: TGCAGTGCCAAGCTGACAGAACTAAACAATGAGCAGTTCTTC. Translating gives CSAKLTELNNEQFF.

This clonotype was seen repeatedly, ten times or more. The chain carries TRBV3-1 and TRBJ1-1, with D uncertain. The CDR3 sequence is 12 residues long. Germline-derived CDR1 and CDR2 are LGHDT and YNNKEL (reference sequence). V lost 6 bases, J lost 1 base, and 6 bases lay in between. CDR3 DNA sequence: TGTGCCAGCAGTTACAGGAACACTGAAGCTTTCTTT. It specifies CASSYRNTEAFF.

This clonotype has more than one count but fewer than ten. The V call is TRBV29-1, the J call TRBJ1-1; D remains ambiguous. Germline CDR1 SQVTM, CDR2 ANQGSEA. The CDR3 runs to 14 residues. Between the trimmed V and J ends, which lost 4 bases and 0 bases, there was a span of 12 bases. This chain's CDR3 is CSVGLQPMNTEAFF. The CDR3 DNA sequence: TGCAGCGTTGGTCTCCAGCCGATGAACACTGAAGCTTTCTTT.

This clonotype was counted ten times or more. V usage is TRBV3-1 and J usage is TRBJ1-2, with a tentative D call TRBD1 (5 bases). V was pared by 1 base and J by 4 bases, with 10 bases between. The germline gives CDR1 LGHDT, CDR2 YNNKEL (reference sequence). This CDR3 is 14 amino acids long. The CDR3 loop reads CASSQGQGGYGYTF. The CDR3, as DNA: TGTGCCAGCAGCCAAGGTCAGGGCGGCTATGGCTACACCTTC.

This clonotype qualifies as medium-sized (0.01 to 0.1%). This sequence joins TRBV30 and TRBJ2-6; 7 nucleotides match TRBD1. This CDR3 comprises 17 residues. Trimming at V came to 3 bases and at J to 0 bases, leaving 8 bases not matched to a gene. Per germline, CDR1 GTSNPN and CDR2 SVGIG (reference sequence). The chain's CDR3 is CAWRKETGFSGANVLTF. DNA for the CDR3: TGTGCCTGGAGGAAGGAGACAGGGTTCTCTGGGGCCAACGTCCTGACTTTC.

This clonotype came up many times. The genes are TRBV5-1 and TRBJ1-1, with 8 bases lining up with TRBD1. CDR3 length: 14 residues. V gave up 4 bases and J gave up 1 base; unmatched junction bases: 3. Per the germline V gene, CDR1 is SGHRS and CDR2 is YFSETQ. The CDR3 sequence is CASSPGTGNTEAFF. The DNA of the CDR3 is TGCGCCAGCAGCCCGGGGACAGGGAACACTGAAGCTTTCTTT. Variable domain in full (rest from reference TRBV5-1 and TRBJ1-1): KAGVTQTPRYLIKTRGQQVTLSCSPISGHRSVSWYQQTPGQGLQFLFEYFSETQRNKGNFPGRFSGRQFSNSRSEMNVSTLELGDSALYLCASSPGTGNTEAFFGQGTRLTVV.

In this sample, this clonotype turned up many times. V and J are TRBV7-2 and TRBJ1-4; TRBD1 might be the D (6 bases). The CDR3 loop spans 14 amino acids. The germline V and J ends were trimmed by 1 base and 5 bases, with 8 bases remaining between them. Per the germline V gene, CDR1 is SGHTA and CDR2 is FQGNSA. CDR3 DNA sequence: TGTGCCAGCAGCTTAGGAGGGGGGAATGAAAAACTGTTTTTT. It is translated as CASSLGGGNEKLFF.

This clonotype was found many times. J is TRBJ1-1 and V is TRBV2; 7 bases match TRBD1. With 4 bases clipped from V and 6 bases from J, the junction kept 11 bases outside the gene matches. Germline V gene lookup returns CDR1 SNHLY and CDR2 FYNNEI. There are 15 residues in the CDR3. The CDR3 region is CASSASTTGYSEAFF. Here the CDR3 DNA reads TGTGCCAGCAGTGCGTCTACGACAGGGTATTCTGAAGCTTTCTTT.

This clonotype came up many times. The chain couples TRBV7-2 to TRBJ2-7; D call uncertain. Germline assignment: CDR1 SGHTA and CDR2 FQGNSA. The CDR3 is 14 amino acids. V gave up 0 bases and J gave up 7 bases, with 13 bases separating them. CDR3 in amino acids: CASSLAGSGREQYF. The CDR3 region has the DNA TGTGCCAGCAGCTTAGCTGGGTCGGGCAGGGAGCAGTACTTC.

In its sample, this clonotype was seen many times. The J gene is TRBJ2-3, the V gene TRBV19, with a tentative D call TRBD1 (6 bases). Germline CDR1 is LNHDA and CDR2 is SQIVND (reference sequence). V was shortened by 3 bases and J by 11 bases, with 12 bases between the two germline ends. The CDR3 length is 12 residues. CDR3 region: CASSINQGLQYF. The DNA for the CDR3 is TGTGCCAGTAGTATTAATCAGGGGCTGCAGTATTTT.

This clonotype was observed a few times. The rearrangement uses TRBV28 and TRBJ2-7; 10 bases match TRBD1. The germline V gene has CDR1 MDHEN and CDR2 SYDVKM. The CDR3 runs to 16 residues. The V gene end was trimmed by 3 bases and the J gene end by 6 bases; junction bases not matched to a gene: 11. The CDR3 bases are TGTGCCAGCAGTTTCCCGGACAGGGGGGGGAAGTCCGAGCAGTACTTC. Protein product: CASSFPDRGGKSEQYF.

This clonotype was seen repeatedly, ten times or more. The chain links TRBV29-1 to TRBJ1-1, with 10 bases fitting TRBD1. CDR3 length: 15 amino acids. Germline CDR1 and CDR2: SQVTM and ANQGSEA. J lost 0 bases, V lost 6 bases, and 7 bases had no gene match. The CDR3 is CSVAGGQGMNTEAFF. The CDR3 region has the DNA TGCAGCGTGGCGGGGGGACAGGGGATGAACACTGAAGCTTTCTTT.

With respect to this clonotype: This may arise from a read error, as a much more abundant clone is one base away. The chain has TRBV3-2 and TRBJ1-3; the D call of TRBD1 is as the table states it, not checked on the DNA. TRBV3-2 corresponds to a pseudogene. The CDR3 has 15 amino acids. The CDR3 reads CASGQGTGAGNTIYF. CDR3 nucleotides: TGTGCCAGCGGCCAAGGGACAGGGGCTGGAAACACCATATATTTT.

This clonotype was observed many times. The chain links TRBV5-6 to TRBJ1-2; D is possibly TRBD1 (6 bases). Germline lookup yields CDR1 SGHDT and CDR2 YYEEEE. V lost 0 bases and J lost 4, with 10 bases in between. This CDR3 comprises 14 residues. In DNA, the CDR3 is TGTGCCAGCAGCTTGGAGGGGGGTGGCTATGGCTACACCTTC. Translated: CASSLEGGGYGYTF.

The V call is TRBV6-1, the J call TRBJ1-6, with D possibly matching TRBD1 (5 bases). CDR1 and CDR2 (germline): MNHNS, SASEGT. The CDR3 extends over 15 amino acids. V lost 10 bases and J 7 bases, leaving 20 bases between the germline ends. The CDR3 is CATLSGRASNSPLHF. CDR3 DNA sequence: TGTGCCACCTTGTCGGGACGGGCGTCGAATTCACCCCTCCACTTT.

To note about this clonotype: A much larger clonotype is one base distant, so this may be a read error. This CDR3 is missing its conserved last phenylalanine or tryptophan, likely due to a read error. The chain couples TRBV15 to TRBJ2-1, with 8 bases fitting TRBD2. Germline CDR1 LNHNV, CDR2 YYDKDF (reference sequence). This CDR3 spans 15 amino acids. V was pared by 1 base and J by 8 bases, with 7 bases of the junction left unmatched. The CDR3: CATSRGSGGLDEQFY. The CDR3, as DNA: TGTGCCACCAGCAGAGGATCGGGGGGGTTGGATGAGCAGTTCTAC.

Ten or more counts support this clonotype. V and J are TRBV20-1 and TRBJ2-7, with a tentative D call TRBD1 (6 bases). This CDR3 spans 14 amino acids. Germline loops: CDR1 DFQATT, CDR2 SNEGSKA (reference sequence). The germline V and J ends were trimmed by 1 base and 1 base, with 11 bases remaining between them. CDR3 region: CSARAVGQSYEQYF. The CDR3 DNA is TGCAGTGCTAGAGCTGTTGGACAGTCCTACGAGCAGTACTTC.

This clonotype was recorded many times. The CDR3 nucleotides are TGTGCCAGCAGTGAATTGGGACAGGGAAATTCACCCCTCCACTTT. It specifies CASSELGQGNSPLHF. The genes are TRBV25-1 and TRBJ1-6; 9 bases are shared with TRBD1. This CDR3 comprises 15 residues. CDR1 and CDR2 (germline): MGHDK, SYGVNS. After removal of 1 base from V and 7 bases from J, the junction contained 2 bases not matched to a gene.